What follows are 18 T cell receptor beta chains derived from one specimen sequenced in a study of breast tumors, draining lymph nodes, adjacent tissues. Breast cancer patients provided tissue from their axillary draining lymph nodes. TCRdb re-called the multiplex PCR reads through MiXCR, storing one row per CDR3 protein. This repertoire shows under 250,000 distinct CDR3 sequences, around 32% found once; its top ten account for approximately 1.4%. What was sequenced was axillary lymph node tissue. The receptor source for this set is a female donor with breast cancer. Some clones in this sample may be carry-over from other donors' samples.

CDR3 sequence: CASSISLAGDYNEQYF. Here the CDR3 DNA reads TGTGCCAGTAGTATAAGTCTAGCGGGAGACTACAATGAGCAGTATTTT. This sequence joins TRBV7-3 and TRBJ2-3, with 10 bases identical to TRBD2. The J segment lost 11 bases and the V segment lost 9 bases, leaving 20 bases of the junction unmatched. Germline-derived CDR1 and CDR2 are SGHTA and FQGTGA. The CDR3 runs to 16 residues.

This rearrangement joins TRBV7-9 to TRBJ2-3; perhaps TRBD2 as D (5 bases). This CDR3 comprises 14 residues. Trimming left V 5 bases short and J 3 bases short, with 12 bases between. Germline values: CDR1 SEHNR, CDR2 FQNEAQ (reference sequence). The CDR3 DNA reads TGTGCCAGCAGCGTTGTGTCGGGAACAGATACGCAGTATTTT. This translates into CASSVVSGTDTQYF.

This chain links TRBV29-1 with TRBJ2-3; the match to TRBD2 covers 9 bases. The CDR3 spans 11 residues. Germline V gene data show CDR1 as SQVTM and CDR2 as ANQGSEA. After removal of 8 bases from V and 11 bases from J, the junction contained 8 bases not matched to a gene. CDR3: CSCGRGYEQYF. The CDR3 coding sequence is TGCAGCTGCGGGAGGGGCTACGAGCAGTATTTT.

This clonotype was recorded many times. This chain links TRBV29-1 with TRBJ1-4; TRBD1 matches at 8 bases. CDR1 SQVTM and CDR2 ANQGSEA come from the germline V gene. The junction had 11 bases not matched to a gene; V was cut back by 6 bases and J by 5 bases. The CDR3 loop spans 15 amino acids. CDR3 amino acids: CSVQPWTGQNEKLFF. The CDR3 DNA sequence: TGCAGCGTCCAACCGTGGACAGGGCAAAATGAAAAACTGTTTTTT. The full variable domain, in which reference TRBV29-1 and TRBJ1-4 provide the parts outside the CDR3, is SAVISQKPSRDICQRGTSLTIQCQVDSQVTMMFWYRQQPGQSLTLIATANQGSEATYESGFVIDKFPISRPNLTFSTLTVSNMSPEDSSIYLCSVQPWTGQNEKLFFGSGTQLSVL.

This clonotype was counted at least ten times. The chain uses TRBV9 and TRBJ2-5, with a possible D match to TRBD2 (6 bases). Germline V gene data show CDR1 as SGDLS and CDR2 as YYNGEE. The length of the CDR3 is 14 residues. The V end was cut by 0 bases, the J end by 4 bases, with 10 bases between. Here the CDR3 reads CASSVAGVGETQYF. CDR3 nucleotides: TGTGCCAGCAGCGTAGCGGGGGTGGGAGAGACCCAGTACTTC.

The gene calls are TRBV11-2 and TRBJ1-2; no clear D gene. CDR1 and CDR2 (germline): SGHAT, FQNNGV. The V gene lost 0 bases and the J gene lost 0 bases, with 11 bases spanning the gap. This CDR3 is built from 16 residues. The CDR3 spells CASSLDGRIANYGYTF. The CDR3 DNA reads TGTGCCAGCAGCTTAGACGGGCGGATAGCTAACTATGGCTACACCTTC. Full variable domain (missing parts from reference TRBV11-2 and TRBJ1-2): EAGVAQSPRYKIIEKRQSVAFWCNPISGHATLYWYQQILGQGPKLLIQFQNNGVVDDSQLPKDRFSAERLKGVDSTLKIQPAKLEDSAVYLCASSLDGRIANYGYTFGSGTRLTVV.

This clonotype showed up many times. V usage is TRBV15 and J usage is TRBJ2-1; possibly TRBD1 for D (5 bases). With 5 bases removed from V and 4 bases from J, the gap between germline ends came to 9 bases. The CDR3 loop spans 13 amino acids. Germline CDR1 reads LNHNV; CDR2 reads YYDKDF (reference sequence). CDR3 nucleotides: TGTGCCACCAGCGGTACAGGATACAATGAGCAGTTCTTC. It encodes CATSGTGYNEQFF.

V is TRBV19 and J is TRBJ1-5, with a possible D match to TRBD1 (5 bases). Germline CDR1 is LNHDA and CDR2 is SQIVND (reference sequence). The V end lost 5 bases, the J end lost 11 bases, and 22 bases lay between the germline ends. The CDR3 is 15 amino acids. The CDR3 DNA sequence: TGTGCCAGTAGTGGCCACGACAGAGTCCAAGAGACCCAGCATTTT. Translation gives CASSGHDRVQETQHF.

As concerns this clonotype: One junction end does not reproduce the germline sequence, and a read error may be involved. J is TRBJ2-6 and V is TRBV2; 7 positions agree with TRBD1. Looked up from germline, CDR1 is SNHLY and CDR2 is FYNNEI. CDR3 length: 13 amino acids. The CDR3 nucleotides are TGTGCCAGCAGTGTCGAGGGGGCGGGCACTGAAGCTTTC. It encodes CASSVEGAGTEAF. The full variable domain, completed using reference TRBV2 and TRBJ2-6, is EPEVTQTPSHQVTQMGQEVILRCVPISNHLYFYWYRQILGQKVEFLVSFYNNEISEKSEIFDDQFSVERPDGSNFTLKIRSTKLEDSAMYFCASSVEGAGTEAFGAGSRLTVL.

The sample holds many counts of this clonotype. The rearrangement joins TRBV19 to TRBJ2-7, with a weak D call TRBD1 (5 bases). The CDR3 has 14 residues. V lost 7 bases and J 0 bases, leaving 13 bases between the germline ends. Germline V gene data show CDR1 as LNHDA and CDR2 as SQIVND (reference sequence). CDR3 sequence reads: CASKQGRSSYEQYF. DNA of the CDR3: TGTGCCAGTAAGCAGGGCAGGAGCTCCTACGAGCAGTACTTC. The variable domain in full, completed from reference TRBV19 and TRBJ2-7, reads DGGITQSPKYLFRKEGQNVTLSCEQNLNHDAMYWYRQDPGQGLRLIYYSQIVNDFQKGDIAEGYSVSREKKESFPLTVTSAQKNPTAFYLCASKQGRSSYEQYFGPGTRLTVT.

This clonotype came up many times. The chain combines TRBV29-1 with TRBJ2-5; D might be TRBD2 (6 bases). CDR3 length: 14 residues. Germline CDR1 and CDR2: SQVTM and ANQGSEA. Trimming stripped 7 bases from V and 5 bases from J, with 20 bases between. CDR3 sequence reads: CSGGGVLNGETQYF. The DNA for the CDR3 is TGCAGCGGCGGAGGGGTACTAAATGGGGAGACCCAGTACTTC.

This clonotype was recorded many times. CDR3 loop: CASSSYRLAGNNEQFF. For the CDR3, the DNA is TGTGCCAGCAGCTCCTATAGACTAGCGGGAAACAATGAGCAGTTCTTC. The V call is TRBV7-2, the J call TRBJ2-1; 11 nucleotides align to TRBD2. Per the germline V gene, CDR1 is SGHTA and CDR2 is FQGNSA. CDR3 size: 16 residues. V lost 4 bases to trimming and J lost 5 bases; unmatched junction nucleotides: 7.

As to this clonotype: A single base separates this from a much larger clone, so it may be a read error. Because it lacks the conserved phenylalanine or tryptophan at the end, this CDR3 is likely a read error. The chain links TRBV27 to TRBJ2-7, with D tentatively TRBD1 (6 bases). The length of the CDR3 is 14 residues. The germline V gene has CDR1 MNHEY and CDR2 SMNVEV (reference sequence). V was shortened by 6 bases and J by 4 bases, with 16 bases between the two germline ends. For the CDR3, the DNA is TGTGCCAGCAGCTATAGACAGGATCGTTACGAGCAGTACCTC. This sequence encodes CASSYRQDRYEQYL.

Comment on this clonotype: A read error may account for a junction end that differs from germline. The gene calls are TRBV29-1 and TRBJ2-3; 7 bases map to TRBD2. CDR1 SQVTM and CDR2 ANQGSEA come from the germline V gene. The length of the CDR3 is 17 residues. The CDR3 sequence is CSVVLYLTSSSTDAQYF. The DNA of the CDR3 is TGCAGCGTTGTCCTTTACCTGACTAGCTCGAGCACAGATGCGCAGTATTTT.

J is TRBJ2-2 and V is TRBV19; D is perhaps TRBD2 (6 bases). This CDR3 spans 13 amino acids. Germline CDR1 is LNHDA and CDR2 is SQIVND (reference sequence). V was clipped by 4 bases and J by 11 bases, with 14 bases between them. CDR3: CASSSGKAHELFF. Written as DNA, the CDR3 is TGTGCCAGTAGTAGCGGGAAGGCCCACGAGCTGTTTTTT.

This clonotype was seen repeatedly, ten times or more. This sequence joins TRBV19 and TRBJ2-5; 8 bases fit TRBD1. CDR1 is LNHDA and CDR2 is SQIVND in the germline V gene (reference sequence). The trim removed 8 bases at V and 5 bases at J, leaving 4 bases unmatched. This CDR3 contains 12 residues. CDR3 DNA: TGTGCCAGTCAGGGGGCGGGGGAGACCCAGTACTTC. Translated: CASQGAGETQYF.

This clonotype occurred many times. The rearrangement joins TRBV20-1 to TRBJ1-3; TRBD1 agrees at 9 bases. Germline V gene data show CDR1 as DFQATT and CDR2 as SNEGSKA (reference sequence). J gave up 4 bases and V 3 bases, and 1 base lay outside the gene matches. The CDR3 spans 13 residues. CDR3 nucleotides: TGCAGTGCTAGTGGGACAGGGGGAAACACCATATATTTT. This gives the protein CSASGTGGNTIYF.

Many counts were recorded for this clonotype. The CDR3 protein is CSAIYRGSSPLHF. The DNA for the CDR3 is TGCAGTGCTATCTACAGGGGGTCTTCACCCCTCCACTTT. The V and J genes are TRBV20-1 and TRBJ1-6; 8 nucleotides align to TRBD1. Germline values: CDR1 DFQATT, CDR2 SNEGSKA (reference sequence). With V trimmed by 4 bases and J by 9 bases, 5 bases remained unmatched. There are 13 residues in the CDR3.